The 30 T cell receptor beta chains reported below all come from one sample, sequenced in a study of CD8+CD57+ T cells in acquired aplastic anemia. Genomic DNA provided the template from which TCR beta VDJ and CDR3 profiles were obtained. TCRdb reprocessed the reads via MiXCR and lists one record per CDR3 protein. The data hold 75,000 to 100,000 distinct CDR3 sequences, with 55% to 70% observed a single time. Flow cytometry had shown expanded CD8+CD57+ cells in the patients chosen for sequencing. Specimen: sorted CD4+, CD8+, or CD8+CD57+ T cells (not recorded which) from PBMCs. The source is a human donor with aplastic anemia.

CDR3 region: CASSLGGSIYF. As DNA, the CDR3 is TGTGCCAGCAGCTTAGGAGGGTCCATATATTTT. J is TRBJ1-3 and V is TRBV7-9; D remains unclear. The CDR3 totals 11 residues. Germline values: CDR1 SEHNR, CDR2 FQNEAQ (reference sequence). Trimming removed 1 base from V and 11 bases from J, with 6 bases in between.

This clonotype appeared a single time. Mismatch with germline at one junction end may stem from a read error. CDR3 residues: CASRKGLAGEQETRYF. CDR3 in DNA: TGTGCCAGCAGGAAGGGACTAGCGGGAGAGCAAGAGACCCGGTACTTC. V is TRBV6-2 or TRBV6-3 and J is TRBJ2-5; 14 positions match TRBD2. Germline V gene data show CDR1 as MNHEY and CDR2 as SVGEGT. The CDR3 is 16 residues long.

This clonotype was observed a few times. The chain carries TRBV24-1 and TRBJ2-3; D ambiguous. Looked up from germline, CDR1 is KGHDR and CDR2 is SFDVKD. Trimming removed 5 bases at V and 4 bases at J, with 6 bases between. The CDR3 consists of 12 residues. CDR3 sequence: CATSGDADTQYF. The CDR3 coding sequence is TGTGCCACCAGTGGAGACGCAGATACGCAGTATTTT.

The chain is built from TRBV2 and TRBJ1-1; a possible D gene is TRBD1 (6 bases). The CDR3 totals 15 residues. Between the trimmed V and J ends, which lost 6 bases and 4 bases, there was a span of 18 bases. Germline V gene data show CDR1 as SNHLY and CDR2 as FYNNEI. CDR3 amino acids: CASRDTGSIGTEAFF. As DNA, the CDR3 is TGTGCCAGCAGGGATACAGGGTCTATTGGCACTGAAGCTTTCTTT.

This rearrangement joins TRBV2 to TRBJ2-3, with 10 bases matching TRBD2. Germline V CDR1 and CDR2: SNHLY, FYNNEI. The V gene end was trimmed by 6 bases and the J gene end by 4 bases; junction bases not matched to a gene: 4. The CDR3 spans 14 residues. The CDR3 spells CASRLAGASDTQYF. CDR3 bases: TGTGCCAGCAGGCTAGCGGGGGCTTCAGATACGCAGTATTTT.

The chain employs TRBV20-1 and TRBJ2-1; 9 positions agree with TRBD2. The ends lost 3 bases at V and 10 bases at J; junction bases unmatched: 4. Germline assignment: CDR1 DFQATT and CDR2 SNEGSKA (reference sequence). The CDR3 sequence is 12 residues long. Here the CDR3 reads CSARGLAGEQFF. The CDR3 DNA is TGCAGTGCTAGGGGACTAGCAGGGGAGCAGTTCTTC.

A note on this clonotype: Germline is not matched at one junction end, which may reflect a read error. V is TRBV19 and J is TRBJ2-7; the D is unclear. This CDR3 is 11 amino acids long. The germline V gene encodes CDR1 LNHDA and CDR2 SQIVND (reference sequence). Here the CDR3 reads CASGIGYEQYF. In nucleotides, the CDR3 is TGTGCCAGTGGTATAGGCTACGAGCAGTACTTC.

This clonotype has a count of ten or more. The genes are TRBV7-2 and TRBJ2-7; TRBD1 aligns across 8 bases. Germline CDR1 and CDR2: SGHTA and FQGNSA. This CDR3 has 13 amino acids. The V segment lost 3 bases and the J segment 3 bases; nucleotides outside the gene matches: 1. The CDR3: CASSLGTGYEQYF. The CDR3 DNA follows: TGTGCCAGCAGCTTGGGGACAGGCTACGAGCAGTACTTC.

The chain recombines TRBV7-9 with TRBJ2-7; D may be TRBD1 (5 bases). Germline-derived CDR1 and CDR2 are SEHNR and FQNEAQ (reference sequence). The CDR3 loop spans 12 amino acids. V was clipped by 5 bases and J by 3 bases, with 8 bases between them. The CDR3 spells CASSPGFYEQYF. In DNA form, the CDR3 reads TGTGCCAGCAGCCCAGGGTTCTACGAGCAGTACTTC.

The chain recombines TRBV2 with TRBJ1-1; D is undetermined. Trimming left V 7 bases short and J 1 base short, with 10 bases between. Germline loops: CDR1 SNHLY, CDR2 FYNNEI. The CDR3 contains 13 residues. This CDR3 reads CASIPETNTEAFF. Written as DNA, the CDR3 is TGTGCCAGCATCCCCGAAACGAACACTGAAGCTTTCTTT.

The V gene is TRBV11-2, the J gene TRBJ2-7; 7 bases map to TRBD1. The CDR3 runs 14 residues. After removal of 4 bases from V and 3 bases from J, the junction contained 6 bases not matched to a gene. CDR1 is SGHAT, CDR2 FQNNGV, per germline. The CDR3: CASSSTGSNYEQYF. For the CDR3, the DNA is TGTGCCAGCAGCTCGACAGGGAGTAACTACGAGCAGTACTTC.

This clonotype appeared once. The CDR3: CSATEHHNSPLHF. The CDR3 nucleotides are TGCAGTGCTACTGAACACCATAATTCACCCCTCCACTTT. V usage is TRBV20-1 and J usage is TRBJ1-6; D unresolved. CDR3 length: 13 amino acids. The V gene's germline CDR1 is DFQATT and CDR2 SNEGSKA (reference sequence). V was clipped by 4 bases and J by 5 bases, with 9 bases between them.

The chain has TRBV10-3 and TRBJ2-7, with a possible D match to TRBD1 (6 bases). Germline CDR1 ENHRY, CDR2 SYGVKD. Trimming removed 4 bases from V and 1 base from J, with 17 bases in between. The CDR3 is 16 residues long. DNA for the CDR3: TGTGCCATCAGTGCTCTCAGGGGTCTTCAATCCTACGAGCAGTACTTC. Translated, it gives CAISALRGLQSYEQYF.

The chain employs TRBV20-1 and TRBJ2-7; D call uncertain. Germline values: CDR1 DFQATT, CDR2 SNEGSKA (reference sequence). The CDR3 runs to 11 residues. The germline V and J ends were trimmed by 0 bases and 3 bases, with 3 bases remaining between them. For the CDR3, the DNA is TGCAGTGCTAGAGAGTACTACGAGCAGTACTTC. Amino acids: CSAREYYEQYF.

V is TRBV6-2 or TRBV6-3 and J is TRBJ2-7; the D call may be TRBD1 or TRBD2 (5 bases each). The germline gives CDR1 MNHEY, CDR2 SVGEGT. Trimming removed 6 bases from V and 4 bases from J, with 16 bases in between. This CDR3 is built from 14 residues. Here the CDR3 DNA reads TGTGCCAGCAGGGACGGGACGTTCGTTTACGAGCAGTACTTC. Protein product: CASRDGTFVYEQYF.

This sequence joins TRBV9 and TRBJ2-6, with TRBD1 matching over 7 bases. V trimming: 3 bases; J trimming: 0 bases; junction bases outside the gene matches: 3. This CDR3 is built from 16 residues. Germline CDR1 reads SGDLS; CDR2 reads YYNGEE. As DNA, the CDR3 is TGTGCCAGCAGCGCCACAGGGGACTCTGGGGCCAACGTCCTGACTTTC. Protein: CASSATGDSGANVLTF.

By sample fraction, this clonotype is medium-sized. The chain has TRBV25-1 and TRBJ2-5; unclear D gene. With 2 bases removed from V and 4 bases from J, the gap between germline ends came to 11 bases. This CDR3 contains 14 residues. Germline V gene lookup returns CDR1 MGHDK and CDR2 SYGVNS. CDR3 protein: CASSEAGWGETQYF. CDR3 bases: TGTGCCAGCAGTGAAGCAGGATGGGGAGAGACCCAGTACTTC.

This rearrangement joins TRBV20-1 to TRBJ1-2, with TRBD1 matching 8 bases. Looked up from germline, CDR1 is DFQATT and CDR2 is SNEGSKA (reference sequence). The CDR3 runs to 13 residues. V lost 5 bases, J lost 2 bases, and 4 bases stayed unmatched. Here the CDR3 reads CSAWDRLNYGYTF. CDR3 sequence (DNA): TGCAGTGCTTGGGACAGGCTAAACTATGGCTACACCTTC.

This clonotype was recorded at least ten times. The chain couples TRBV11-3 to TRBJ2-1; 8 bases are a match to TRBD2. The CDR3 length is 16 residues. Germline-derived CDR1 and CDR2 are SGHNT and YENEEA. J lost 9 bases, V lost 0 bases, and 10 bases had no gene match. In DNA, the CDR3 is TGTGCCAGCAGCTTAGATCGAAGCGGGGGACCGCCTGAGCAGTTCTTC. Protein product: CASSLDRSGGPPEQFF.

The chain joins TRBV29-1 to TRBJ1-1, with 10 bases aligning to TRBD1. The CDR3 is 14 amino acids. V shed 6 bases and J 6 bases; nucleotides not matched to a gene: 10. Germline loops: CDR1 SQVTM, CDR2 ANQGSEA. CDR3 protein: CSVATGTGVAEAFF. CDR3 in DNA: TGCAGCGTGGCCACCGGGACAGGGGTCGCTGAAGCTTTCTTT.

The table lists this clonotype with a count of one. The chain carries TRBV2 and TRBJ1-5; D is undetermined. The CDR3 is made up of 14 amino acids. In germline, CDR1 is SNHLY, CDR2 FYNNEI. V was clipped by 5 bases and J by 7 bases, with 15 bases between them. The CDR3 protein is CASSLGSRLQPQHF. CDR3 in DNA: TGTGCCAGCAGTCTGGGGAGCAGGTTACAGCCCCAGCATTTT.

V gene TRBV20-1 combines with J gene TRBJ1-3; D uncertain. The CDR3 has 13 amino acids. The V and J ends lost 6 bases and 0 bases respectively, with 9 bases between them. Looked up from germline, CDR1 is DFQATT and CDR2 is SNEGSKA (reference sequence). The CDR3 spells CSATQTSGNTIYF. As DNA, the CDR3 is TGCAGTGCGACACAGACCTCTGGAAACACCATATATTTT.

The V and J genes are TRBV11-3 and TRBJ1-6, with D unresolved. CDR1 and CDR2 (germline): SGHNT, YENEEA. V shed 1 base and J shed 9 bases, with 7 bases lying between them. The CDR3 is 13 amino acids. Here the CDR3 reads CASSLAPGSPLHF. CDR3 DNA: TGTGCCAGCAGCTTAGCCCCGGGTTCACCCCTCCACTTT.

A few counts support this clonotype. The V and J genes are TRBV2 and TRBJ2-7; 8 bases align to TRBD1. The V gene's germline CDR1 is SNHLY and CDR2 FYNNEI. The CDR3 loop spans 15 amino acids. The V and J ends lost 7 bases and 5 bases, in that order; junction bases with no gene match: 13. The DNA of the CDR3 is TGTGCCAGCACCCAGCAAAGGACAGGGTCGAACGAGCAGTACTTC. This sequence encodes CASTQQRTGSNEQYF.

This chain joins TRBV19 and TRBJ2-7; D not certain. The CDR3 spans 14 residues. Trimming shortened V by 6 bases and J by 2 bases, and 14 bases separated the two germline ends. Looked up from germline, CDR1 is LNHDA and CDR2 is SQIVND (reference sequence). The CDR3 DNA reads TGTGCCAGTAGACCACAAGACGGTACCTACGAGCAGTACTTC. Protein product: CASRPQDGTYEQYF.

The V and J genes are TRBV10-1 and TRBJ2-3; perhaps D is TRBD1 or TRBD2 (5 bases each). Per germline, CDR1 WNHNN and CDR2 SYGVQD (reference sequence). V lost 3 bases and J 1 base, leaving 11 bases between the germline ends. The CDR3 runs to 15 residues. CDR3 sequence reads: CASSDGTRGTDTQYF. The CDR3 region has the DNA TGCGCCAGCAGTGACGGGACGCGGGGCACAGATACGCAGTATTTT.

The chain carries TRBV25-1 and TRBJ2-1, with no clear D. V shed 5 bases and J shed 2 bases, with 13 bases lying between them. The germline V gene encodes CDR1 MGHDK and CDR2 SYGVNS. The CDR3 totals 15 residues. CDR3 region: CASSRRIEPYNEQFF. The CDR3 DNA follows: TGTGCCAGCAGTCGGCGCATAGAACCCTACAATGAGCAGTTCTTC.

The chain has TRBV24-1 and TRBJ2-1; D remains ambiguous. The CDR3 consists of 11 residues. V lost 1 base and J lost 8, with 2 bases in between. The germline V gene has CDR1 KGHDR and CDR2 SFDVKD. CDR3 bases: TGTGCCACCAGTGATTTTGATGAGCAGTTCTTC. Residues: CATSDFDEQFF.

The chain joins TRBV19 to TRBJ1-3, with a tentative D call TRBD1 (5 bases). Germline CDR1 is LNHDA and CDR2 is SQIVND (reference sequence). CDR3 size: 13 residues. Trimming removed 5 bases from V and 10 bases from J, with 15 bases in between. The CDR3 loop is CASSPGTGITIYF. The CDR3 DNA is TGTGCCAGTAGTCCCGGGACCGGGATAACCATATATTTT.

This chain joins TRBV2 and TRBJ2-5; 15 nucleotides align to TRBD2. J was trimmed by 1 base and V by 6 bases; bases with no gene match: 6. The germline V gene has CDR1 SNHLY and CDR2 FYNNEI. The CDR3 sequence is 17 residues long. The CDR3 protein is CASRRGTSGGLQETQYF. The CDR3 region has the DNA TGTGCCAGCAGGAGAGGGACTAGCGGGGGGCTCCAAGAGACCCAGTACTTC.